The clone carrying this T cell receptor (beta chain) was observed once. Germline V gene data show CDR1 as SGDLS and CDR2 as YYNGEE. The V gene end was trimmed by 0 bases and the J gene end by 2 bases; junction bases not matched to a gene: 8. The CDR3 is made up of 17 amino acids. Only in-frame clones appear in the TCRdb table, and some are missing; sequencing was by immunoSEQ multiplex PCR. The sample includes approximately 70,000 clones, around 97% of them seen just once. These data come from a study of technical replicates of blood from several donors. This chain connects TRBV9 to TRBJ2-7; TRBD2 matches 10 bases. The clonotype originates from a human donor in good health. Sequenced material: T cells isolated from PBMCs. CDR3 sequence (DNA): TGTGCCAGCAGCGTAGGAGGAGCGGGGGGGATCCCCTACGAGCAGTACTTC. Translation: CASSVGGAGGIPYEQYF. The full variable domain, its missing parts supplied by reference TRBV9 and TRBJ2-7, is DSGVTQTPKHLITATGQRVTLRCSPRSGDLSVYWYQQSLDQGLQFLIQYYNGEERAKGNILERFSAQQFPDLHSELNLSSLELGDSALYFCASSVGGAGGIPYEQYFGPGTRLTVT.